This TCR beta chain was recovered during a study of graft-versus-host responses after intestinal transplantation. Study-level results: The authors found GvH clones in recipient marrow, some appearing first in ileum or blood. Declines in HvG clones occurring early post-transplant were associated with peak circulating GvH clone levels.

Remarks on this clone: Its antigen remains unidentified.

The repertoire was sequenced with immunoSEQ multiplex PCR; TCRdb's copy has only in-frame clones and lacks some. Here the sample spans around 110,000 clones, 85% to 95% being singletons. V lost 7 bases, J lost 1 base, and 12 bases stayed unmatched. CDR1 and CDR2 (germline): SGHVS, FQNEAQ. This CDR3 is built from 16 residues. The chain joins TRBV7-8 to TRBJ1-2; 7 bases match TRBD1. The source of this sequence is a human donor who was the organ donor for an intestinal transplant. The sequences come from unstimulated CD8+ T cells sorted from spleen or lymph node cells, collected before transplant. The DNA for the CDR3 is TGTGCCAGCAACCCAGCGAGGGGGCTTTTTAACTATGGCTACACCTTC. Its protein is CASNPARGLFNYGYTF.